The 19 T cell receptor beta chains below were found in one sample sequenced in a study of T cell changes during pregnancy in multiple sclerosis. Sequencing used immunoSEQ multiplex PCR; TCRdb keeps in-frame clones, though not all of them. The table shows 55,000 to 65,000 clones, with approximately 93% occurring only once. The sequencing used peripheral blood, collected after pregnancy. The receptors originated from a female donor with multiple sclerosis, enrolled in a pregnancy study.

V gene TRBV11-1 combines with J gene TRBJ2-3, with D possibly being TRBD2 (5 bases). Trimming cost V 7 bases and J 3 bases, with 14 bases left between them. The V gene's germline CDR1 is SGHAT and CDR2 FQDESV (reference sequence). CDR3 length: 14 amino acids. Here the CDR3 DNA reads TGTGCCAGCAATGACGACCGGAGGACAGATACGCAGTATTTT. Protein product: CASNDDRRTDTQYF.

The J gene is TRBJ2-1, the V gene TRBV4-3; 9 nucleotides align to TRBD2. The V and J ends lost 1 base and 2 bases, in that order; junction bases with no gene match: 3. This CDR3 has 16 residues. Germline V gene sequence: CDR1 LGHNA, CDR2 YSLEER. CDR3 coding DNA: TGCGCCAGCAGCCAAGCCGGGACTAGCCCCTACAATGAGCAGTTCTTC. Translation gives CASSQAGTSPYNEQFF.

The rearrangement uses TRBV19 and TRBJ1-1, with 7 bases lining up with TRBD1. The CDR3 length is 15 residues. Germline V gene lookup returns CDR1 LNHDA and CDR2 SQIVND (reference sequence). With V trimmed by 1 base and J by 6 bases, 8 bases remained unmatched. CDR3 sequence: CASSIGGGGLSEAFF. The CDR3 nucleotides read TGTGCCAGTAGTATAGGCGGAGGGGGCCTCTCTGAAGCTTTCTTT.

The chain recombines TRBV6-4 with TRBJ2-2; 8 bases align to TRBD2. The CDR3 has 15 residues. Trimming took 7 bases from V and 3 from J; bases not matched to a gene: 7. Germline values: CDR1 MRHNA, CDR2 SNTAGT. This CDR3 reads CASKAGEGDTGELFF. CDR3 sequence (DNA): TGTGCCAGCAAAGCGGGAGAGGGGGACACCGGGGAGCTGTTTTTT.

The chain joins TRBV7-9 to TRBJ2-5; 8 nucleotides line up with TRBD2. CDR1 and CDR2 from the germline V gene are SEHNR and FQNEAQ (reference sequence). The trim removed 4 bases at V and 5 bases at J, leaving 15 bases unmatched. CDR3 length: 17 amino acids. CDR3 residues: CASSSRPSSGRGETQYF. The CDR3 coding sequence is TGTGCCAGCAGCTCGAGACCCTCATCCGGGAGGGGTGAGACCCAGTACTTC.

The gene calls are TRBV30 and TRBJ2-3; TRBD2 agrees at 8 bases. The V gene end was trimmed by 1 base and the J gene end by 4 bases; junction bases not matched to a gene: 16. Germline values: CDR1 GTSNPN, CDR2 SVGIG (reference sequence). The length of the CDR3 is 18 residues. CDR3 in amino acids: CAWSGPHKGGRTADTQYF. The CDR3 DNA follows: TGTGCCTGGAGTGGCCCCCATAAGGGCGGGAGGACTGCAGATACGCAGTATTTT.

The rearrangement links TRBV27 to TRBJ2-3; 13 bases are a match to TRBD2. This CDR3 has 16 residues. Trimming cost V 7 bases and J 2 bases; bases outside gene matches: 6. From germline, CDR1 is MNHEY and CDR2 SMNVEV (reference sequence). Here the CDR3 DNA reads TGTGCCAGCAAAAGGGGACTAGCGGGGATCACAGATACGCAGTATTTT. Protein sequence: CASKRGLAGITDTQYF.

The J gene is TRBJ2-1, the V gene TRBV7-9; D remains ambiguous. With 6 bases removed from V and 6 bases from J, the gap between germline ends came to 21 bases. The CDR3 covers 16 residues. In germline, CDR1 is SEHNR, CDR2 FQNEAQ (reference sequence). This chain's CDR3 is CASSRLTADLGNEQFF. The DNA of the CDR3 is TGTGCCAGCAGTCGATTAACCGCCGACCTAGGCAATGAGCAGTTCTTC.

This clone was observed a single time. The CDR3 protein is CASSLASGGYIEQFF. CDR3 DNA sequence: TGCGCCAGCAGCTTGGCTTCGGGAGGGTATATTGAGCAGTTCTTC. The genes are TRBV5-1 and TRBJ2-1; 8 bases match TRBD2. This CDR3 has 15 residues. Germline V gives CDR1 SGHRS, CDR2 YFSETQ. J gave up 9 bases and V 0 bases, and 8 bases lay outside the gene matches. The full variable domain, completed using reference TRBV5-1 and TRBJ2-1, is KAGVTQTPRYLIKTRGQQVTLSCSPISGHRSVSWYQQTPGQGLQFLFEYFSETQRNKGNFPGRFSGRQFSNSRSEMNVSTLELGDSALYLCASSLASGGYIEQFFGPGTRLTVL.

The chain uses TRBV7-3 and TRBJ2-7, with 8 bases aligning to TRBD1. This CDR3 spans 14 amino acids. Unmatched junction bases numbered 7, after V lost 6 bases and J lost 3 bases. Germline V gene data show CDR1 as SGHTA and CDR2 as FQGTGA. The CDR3 sequence is CASSPDRGDYEQYF. The CDR3 coding sequence is TGTGCCAGCAGTCCCGACAGGGGAGACTACGAGCAGTACTTC.

The V call is TRBV7-2, the J call TRBJ2-7; D perhaps matches TRBD2 (7 bases). Trimming cost V 6 bases and J 0 bases, with 18 bases left between them. The CDR3 runs to 16 residues. Germline-derived CDR1 and CDR2 are SGHTA and FQGNSA. The CDR3 spells CASRPGGGGSSYEQYF. DNA for the CDR3: TGTGCCAGCAGGCCTGGGGGGGGCGGGAGCTCCTACGAGCAGTACTTC.

The rearrangement links TRBV28 to TRBJ1-4; no definite D call. The CDR3 has 13 amino acids. The V gene's germline CDR1 is MDHEN and CDR2 SYDVKM. Trimming took off 6 bases at V and 5 bases at J, with 10 bases between the two ends. In nucleotides, the CDR3 is TGTGCCAGCAGCGAGGGCGTCAATGAAAAACTGTTTTTT. Amino acid sequence: CASSEGVNEKLFF.

The genes are TRBV19 and TRBJ2-5, with D perhaps TRBD1 (5 bases). The germline V gene encodes CDR1 LNHDA and CDR2 SQIVND (reference sequence). The CDR3 totals 15 residues. Trimming removed 1 base at V and 5 bases at J, with 14 bases between. CDR3 protein: CASSIGAGIGETQYF. DNA of the CDR3: TGTGCCAGTAGTATAGGGGCAGGGATCGGGGAGACCCAGTACTTC.

The gene calls are TRBV20-1 and TRBJ1-2; weak D call: TRBD1 (5 bases). V lost 3 bases and J 8 bases, leaving 10 bases between the germline ends. This CDR3 is 11 amino acids long. Germline-derived CDR1 and CDR2 are DFQATT and SNEGSKA (reference sequence). The CDR3 loop is CSASSQGGYTF. The CDR3 DNA reads as TGCAGTGCTAGTTCTCAGGGCGGCTACACCTTC.

The chain carries TRBV10-3 and TRBJ2-3; 7 positions match TRBD2. Germline lookup yields CDR1 ENHRY and CDR2 SYGVKD. The CDR3 covers 13 residues. J gave up 4 bases and V 11 bases, and 9 bases lay outside the gene matches. CDR3 sequence: CAESQRESDTQYF. DNA for the CDR3: TGTGCCGAGAGCCAGCGGGAATCAGATACGCAGTATTTT.

The V call is TRBV5-1, the J call TRBJ2-5, with TRBD2 matching over 9 bases. This CDR3 comprises 18 residues. After removal of 3 bases from V and 0 bases from J, the junction contained 12 bases not matched to a gene. Germline CDR1 and CDR2: SGHRS and YFSETQ. CDR3 in amino acids: CASSSLSRLAAYQETQYF. The DNA for the CDR3 is TGCGCCAGCAGCTCACTATCGAGACTAGCGGCGTACCAAGAGACCCAGTACTTC.

The rearrangement joins TRBV29-1 to TRBJ2-5, with D unresolved. The CDR3 runs 13 residues. Trimming left V 4 bases short and J 1 base short, with 10 bases between. Germline CDR1 is SQVTM and CDR2 is ANQGSEA. The CDR3 region has the DNA TGCAGCGTTGTCCCCCGGTTCCAAGAGACCCAGTACTTC. Protein: CSVVPRFQETQYF.

J is TRBJ2-2 and V is TRBV7-9, with D maybe TRBD2 (6 bases). Trimming shortened V by 6 bases and J by 6 bases, and 26 bases separated the two germline ends. The germline V gene encodes CDR1 SEHNR and CDR2 FQNEAQ (reference sequence). The length of the CDR3 is 18 residues. For the CDR3, the DNA is TGTGCCAGCAGACGAGGGGCAGGAAGAACGGGAGTGGCCGGGGAGCTGTTTTTT. It translates to CASRRGAGRTGVAGELFF.

V gene TRBV28 combines with J gene TRBJ1-5, with 7 positions matching TRBD1. Trimming at V came to 3 bases and at J to 3 bases, leaving 8 bases not matched to a gene. Looked up from germline, CDR1 is MDHEN and CDR2 is SYDVKM. CDR3 length equals 16 residues. In DNA, the CDR3 is TGTGCCAGCAGTTTTTCGGGCAGGGGGAACAATCAGCCCCAGCATTTT. This sequence encodes CASSFSGRGNNQPQHF.